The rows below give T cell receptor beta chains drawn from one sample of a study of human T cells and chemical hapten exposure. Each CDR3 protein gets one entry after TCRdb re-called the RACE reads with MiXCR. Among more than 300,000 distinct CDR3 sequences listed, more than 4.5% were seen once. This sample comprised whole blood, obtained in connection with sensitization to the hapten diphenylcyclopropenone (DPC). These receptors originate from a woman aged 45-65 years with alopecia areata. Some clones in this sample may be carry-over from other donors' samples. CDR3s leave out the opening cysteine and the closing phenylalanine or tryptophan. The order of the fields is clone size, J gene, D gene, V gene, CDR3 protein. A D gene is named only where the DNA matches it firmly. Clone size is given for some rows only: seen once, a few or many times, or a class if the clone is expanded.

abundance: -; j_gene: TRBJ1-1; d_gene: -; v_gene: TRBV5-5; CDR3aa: ASSFPPGSGRYTEAF
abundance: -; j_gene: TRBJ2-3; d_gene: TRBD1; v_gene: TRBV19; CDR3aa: ASAKGQIITDTQY
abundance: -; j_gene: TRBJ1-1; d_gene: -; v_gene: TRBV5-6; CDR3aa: ASSLVGTVSEAF
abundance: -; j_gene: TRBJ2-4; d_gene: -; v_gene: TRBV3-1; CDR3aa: ASSQAPPDIQY
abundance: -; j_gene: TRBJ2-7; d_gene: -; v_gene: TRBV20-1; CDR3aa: SARDTNNYEQY
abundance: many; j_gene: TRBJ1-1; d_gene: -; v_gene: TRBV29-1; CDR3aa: SAGPPGAIMNTEAF
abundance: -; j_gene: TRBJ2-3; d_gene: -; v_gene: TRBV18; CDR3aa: ASSSGARSDTQY
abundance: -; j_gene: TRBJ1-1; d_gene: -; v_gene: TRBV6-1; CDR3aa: ASRQGPLMNTEAF
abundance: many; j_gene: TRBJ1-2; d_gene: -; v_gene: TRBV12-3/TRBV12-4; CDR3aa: ASRGAGINYGYT
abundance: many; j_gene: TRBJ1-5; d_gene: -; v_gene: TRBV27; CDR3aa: ASRGTLNQPQH